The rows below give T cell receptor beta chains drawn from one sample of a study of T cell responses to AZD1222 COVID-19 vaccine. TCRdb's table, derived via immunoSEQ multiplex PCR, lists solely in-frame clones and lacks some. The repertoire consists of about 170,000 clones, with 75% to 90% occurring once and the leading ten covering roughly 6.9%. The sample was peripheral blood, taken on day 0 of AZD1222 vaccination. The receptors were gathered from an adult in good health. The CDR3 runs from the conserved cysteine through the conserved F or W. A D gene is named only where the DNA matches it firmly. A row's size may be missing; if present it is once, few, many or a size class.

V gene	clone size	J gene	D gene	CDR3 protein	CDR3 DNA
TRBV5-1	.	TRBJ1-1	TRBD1	CASSLAGRGLNTEAFF	TGCGCCAGCAGCTTGGCCGGGAGGGGGCTTAACACTGAAGCTTTCTTT
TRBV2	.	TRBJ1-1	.	CASSPSRAGGRDTEAFF	TGTGCCAGCAGTCCTAGCCGTGCCGGGGGAAGGGACACTGAAGCTTTCTTT
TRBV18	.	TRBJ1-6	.	CASSPGRTNSPLHF	TGTGCCAGCTCACCTGGGCGGACAAATTCACCCCTCCACTTT
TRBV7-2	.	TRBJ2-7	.	CASSPSGTPTYEQYF	TGTGCCAGCTCCCCTTCCGGGACACCAACCTACGAGCAGTACTTC
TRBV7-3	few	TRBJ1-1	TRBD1	CASSFNRGTEAFF	TGTGCCAGCAGCTTTAACAGGGGGACTGAAGCTTTCTTT
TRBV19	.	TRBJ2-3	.	CASRDPGTPGTDTQYF	TGTGCCAGTAGAGACCCCGGGACCCCTGGCACAGATACGCAGTATTTT
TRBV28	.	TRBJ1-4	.	CASSSGGPQIEKLFF	TGTGCCAGCAGTTCCGGGGGGCCTCAAATTGAAAAACTGTTTTTT
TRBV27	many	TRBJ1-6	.	CASSLQGYGNSPLHF	TGTGCCAGCAGCTTACAGGGTTACGGGAATTCACCCCTCCACTTT
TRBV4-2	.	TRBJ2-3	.	CASSQVTQSGTDTQYF	TGTGCCAGCAGCCAAGTTACCCAGTCTGGTACAGATACGCAGTATTTT
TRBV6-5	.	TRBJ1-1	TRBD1	CASSLGGGTEAFF	TGTGCCAGCAGTCTAGGGGGCGGCACTGAAGCTTTCTTT
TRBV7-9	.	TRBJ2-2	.	CAGQRRVGELFF	TGTGCCGGACAACGGAGGGTCGGGGAGCTGTTTTTT
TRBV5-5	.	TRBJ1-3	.	CASSDRTSGNTIYF	TGTGCCAGCAGCGATAGGACTTCCGGAAACACCATATATTTT
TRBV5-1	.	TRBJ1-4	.	CASSYLRGVDEKLFF	TGCGCCAGCAGCTACCTACGGGGGGTGGACGAAAAACTGTTTTTT
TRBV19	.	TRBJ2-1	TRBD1	CASSIASGQGSSYNEQFF	TGTGCCAGTAGTATAGCCTCCGGACAGGGGAGCTCCTACAATGAGCAGTTCTTC
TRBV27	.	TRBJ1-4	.	CASSLSGEKLFF	TGTGCCAGCAGTTTATCAGGGGAAAAACTGTTTTTT
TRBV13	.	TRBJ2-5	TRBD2	CASSQLAGTQETQYF	TGTGCCAGCAGCCAACTAGCGGGGACCCAAGAGACCCAGTACTTC
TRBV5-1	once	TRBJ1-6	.	CASSLGLVRGFGNSPLHF	TGCGCCAGCAGCTTGGGATTAGTAAGGGGCTTTGGCAATTCACCCCTCCACTTT
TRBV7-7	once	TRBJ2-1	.	CVSSLSGHYNEQFF	TGTGTTAGCAGCTTATCCGGACACTACAATGAGCAGTTCTTC
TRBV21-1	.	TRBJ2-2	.	CASSNGTPWDGELFF	TGTGCCAGCAGCAACGGGACCCCTTGGGACGGGGAGCTGTTTTTT
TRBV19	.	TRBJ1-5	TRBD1	CASSPDRSYSNQPQHF	TGTGCCAGTAGTCCGGACAGGAGCTATAGCAATCAGCCCCAGCATTTT
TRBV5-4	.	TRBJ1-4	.	CASSPDPGASGEKLFF	TGTGCCAGCAGCCCGGACCCCGGGGCCTCCGGCGAAAAACTGTTTTTT
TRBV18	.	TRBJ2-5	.	CASSPPIGGTQYF	TGTGCCAGCTCACCTCCCATCGGCGGGACCCAGTACTTC
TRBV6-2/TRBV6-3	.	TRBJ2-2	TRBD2	CASSYWRSGGNRNTGELFF	TGTGCCAGCAGTTACTGGAGGAGCGGGGGGAATCGGAACACCGGGGAGCTGTTTTTT
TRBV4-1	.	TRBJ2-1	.	CASSHQEGENEQFF	TGCGCCAGCAGCCATCAGGAAGGGGAAAATGAGCAGTTCTTC
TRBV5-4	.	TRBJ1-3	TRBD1	CASSLGQGTGNTIYF	TGTGCCAGCAGCCTCGGACAGGGGACTGGAAACACCATATATTTT
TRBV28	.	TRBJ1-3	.	CASRGVGRGNTIYF	TGTGCCAGCAGGGGCGTGGGGCGGGGAAACACCATATATTTT
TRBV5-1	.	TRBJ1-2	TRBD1	CASSPPGQGLVGYTF	TGCGCCAGCAGCCCTCCAGGACAGGGTTTGGTTGGCTACACCTTC
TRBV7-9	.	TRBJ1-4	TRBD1	CASSPTGGAGEKLFF	TGTGCCAGCAGCCCGACAGGGGGCGCCGGAGAAAAACTGTTTTTT
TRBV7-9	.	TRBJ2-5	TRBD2	CASSEIKRGGLYQETQYF	TGTGCCAGCAGCGAAATAAAGCGGGGGGGCTTGTACCAAGAGACCCAGTACTTC
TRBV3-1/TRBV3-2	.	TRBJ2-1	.	CASSRGKDASGGYNEQFF	TGTGCCAGCAGCCGCGGCAAAGATGCGAGCGGCGGCTACAATGAGCAGTTCTTC
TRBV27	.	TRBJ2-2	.	CASSLASGSTGELFF	TGTGCCAGCAGTTTAGCGTCAGGGTCCACCGGGGAGCTGTTTTTT
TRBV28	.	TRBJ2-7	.	CASSHTGNEQYF	TGTGCCAGCAGTCACACAGGGAACGAGCAGTACTTC
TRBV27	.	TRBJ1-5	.	CASSSGTNYQPQHF	TGTGCCAGCAGTTCCGGGACAAACTATCAGCCCCAGCATTTT
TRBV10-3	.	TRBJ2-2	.	CAISAQGGGHTGELFF	TGTGCCATCAGCGCGCAAGGAGGCGGGCACACCGGGGAGCTGTTTTTT
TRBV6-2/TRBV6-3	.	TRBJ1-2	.	CASSYSNYGYTF	TGTGCCAGCAGTTACTCGAACTATGGCTACACCTTC
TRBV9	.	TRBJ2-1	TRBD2	CASSTRLAGLDNEQFF	TGTGCCAGCAGCACCAGACTAGCGGGGTTGGACAATGAGCAGTTCTTC
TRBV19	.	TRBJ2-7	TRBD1	CASTNAAGTGIYEQYF	TGTGCCAGTACTAATGCCGCCGGGACAGGGATATACGAGCAGTACTTC
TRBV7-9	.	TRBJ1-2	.	CASSLGAGSDYGYTF	TGTGCCAGCAGCTTAGGAGCTGGTTCGGACTATGGCTACACCTTC
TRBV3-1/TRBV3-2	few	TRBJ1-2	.	CASSQAPPGYGYTF	TGTGCCAGCAGCCAGGCCCCTCCAGGCTATGGCTACACCTTC
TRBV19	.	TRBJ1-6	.	CASSIEKRSSYNSPLHF	TGTGCCAGTAGTATCGAAAAGCGAAGCTCCTATAATTCACCCCTCCACTTT
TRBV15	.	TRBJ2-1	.	CATSRDFLEQFF	TGTGCCACCAGCAGAGATTTTTTAGAGCAGTTCTTC
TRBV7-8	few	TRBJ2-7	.	CASSSPGGYEQYF	TGTGCCAGCAGCTCCCCCGGGGGCTACGAGCAGTACTTC
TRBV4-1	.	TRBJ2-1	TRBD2	CASSPPPGLAALTTYNEQFF	TGCGCCAGCAGCCCTCCCCCGGGACTAGCGGCTCTAACAACCTACAATGAGCAGTTCTTC
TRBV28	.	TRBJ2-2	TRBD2	CASIPGTSGGIVFF	TGTGCCAGCATTCCTGGGACTAGCGGGGGGATAGTGTTTTTT
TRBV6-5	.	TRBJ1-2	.	CASSRQASGYGYTF	TGTGCCAGCAGTCGACAGGCTAGTGGCTATGGCTACACCTTC
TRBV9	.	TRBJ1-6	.	CASSVAGFNSPLHF	TGTGCCAGCAGCGTGGCAGGGTTTAATTCACCCCTCCACTTT
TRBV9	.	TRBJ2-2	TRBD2	CASSITSGANTGELFF	TGTGCCAGCAGCATCACTAGCGGGGCGAACACCGGGGAGCTGTTTTTT
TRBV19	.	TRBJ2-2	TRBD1	CASSDRATGELFF	TGTGCCAGTAGTGACAGGGCTACCGGGGAGCTGTTTTTT
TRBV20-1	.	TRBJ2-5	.	CSASREETQYF	TGCAGTGCTAGTCGAGAAGAGACCCAGTACTTC
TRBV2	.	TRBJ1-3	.	CASSGGFGNTIYF	TGTGCCAGCAGTGGGGGGTTCGGAAACACCATATATTTT
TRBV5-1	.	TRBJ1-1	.	CASSLIGRGEAFF	TGCGCCAGCAGCTTGATCGGACGGGGCGAAGCTTTCTTT
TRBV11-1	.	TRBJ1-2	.	CASSPGQNYGYTF	TGTGCCAGCAGCCCCGGACAGAACTATGGCTACACCTTC
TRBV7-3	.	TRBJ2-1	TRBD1	CASSLTGGHNEQFF	TGTGCCAGCAGCCTGACAGGGGGGCACAATGAGCAGTTCTTC
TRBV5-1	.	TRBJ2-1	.	CASSLPRTEGNEQFF	TGCGCCAGCAGCTTGCCCCGGACGGAGGGGAATGAGCAGTTCTTC
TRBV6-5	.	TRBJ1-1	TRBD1	CASSSWVTGANTEAFF	TGTGCCAGCAGTTCGTGGGTGACAGGGGCGAACACTGAAGCTTTCTTT